Presented here are 8 T cell receptor beta chains from one specimen sequenced in a study of blood T cell repertoires in COVID-19 (TCRdb year 2020). Libraries were built with the immunoSEQ multiplex PCR assay. TCRdb holds this immuneACCESS table with in-frame rearrangements only. Some clones are missing; in checked studies, unresolved V genes explain under half, and the rest has no known cause. This sample comprises 310,000 or so clones, 87% of them detected only once. The ten most abundant clones make up 8% to 9% of the sample. The sample was PBMCs or T cells enriched from blood (not recorded which). The receptors come from a woman younger than 30 who had recovered from COVID-19.

The sample holds a few counts of this clone. The CDR3 DNA is TGTGCCAGCAGCGCCTGGCGTGACAGGCCCGACTATGGCTACACCTTC. Its translation: CASSAWRDRPDYGYTF. V is TRBV9 and J is TRBJ1-2; TRBD1 might be the D (6 bases). Trimming left V 3 bases short and J 3 bases short, with 18 bases between. The germline gives CDR1 SGDLS, CDR2 YYNGEE. The CDR3 length is 16 residues.

This clone was detected a few times. The V and J genes are TRBV7-2 and TRBJ1-2; D may be TRBD1 (5 bases). V lost 5 bases, J lost 8 bases, and 18 bases lay in between. The CDR3 has 14 amino acids. Germline values: CDR1 SGHTA, CDR2 FQGNSA. The CDR3: CASSPGLQNTGYTF. CDR3 DNA: TGTGCCAGCAGCCCGGGACTCCAAAATACGGGCTACACCTTC.

As concerns this clone: This sample also contains other DNA sequences that code for the same CDR3. V usage is TRBV27 and J usage is TRBJ1-2; the match to TRBD1 covers 8 bases. The germline V gene has CDR1 MNHEY and CDR2 SMNVEV (reference sequence). This CDR3 has 14 amino acids. V dropped 6 bases and J dropped 3; count of bases not matched to a gene: 6. The CDR3 loop reads CASRVTGVDYGYTF. Written as DNA, the CDR3 is TGTGCCAGCAGAGTGACAGGGGTGGACTATGGCTACACCTTC.

This sequence joins TRBV30 and TRBJ1-5; TRBD1 aligns across 7 bases. V lost 2 bases and J lost 1; bases outside the gene matches: 2. This CDR3 contains 14 residues. The germline V gene encodes CDR1 GTSNPN and CDR2 SVGIG (reference sequence). The DNA for the CDR3 is TGTGCCTGGAGTTTGACAGGGAGCAATCAGCCCCAGCATTTT. It encodes CAWSLTGSNQPQHF.

The chain links TRBV5-1 to TRBJ1-1, with TRBD1 matching 10 bases. Germline CDR1 is SGHRS and CDR2 is YFSETQ. The trim removed 7 bases at V and 1 base at J, leaving 4 bases unmatched. This CDR3 region has 14 residues. CDR3 bases: TGCGCCAGCGGGAGACAGGGGGCGAACACTGAAGCTTTCTTT. Translation: CASGRQGANTEAFF.

The chain carries TRBV7-6 and TRBJ1-1, with 10 bases aligning to TRBD1. This CDR3 region has 14 residues. Germline V gene sequence: CDR1 SGHVS, CDR2 FNYEAQ. V shed 0 bases and J 6 bases; nucleotides not matched to a gene: 1. The CDR3 reads CASSLAGTGAEAFF. DNA of the CDR3: TGTGCCAGCAGCTTAGCAGGGACAGGGGCTGAAGCTTTCTTT.

The V gene is TRBV7-2, the J gene TRBJ1-2; 7 bases map to TRBD1. Per the germline V gene, CDR1 is SGHTA and CDR2 is FQGNSA. The CDR3 runs to 15 residues. The junction had 13 bases not matched to a gene; V was cut back by 5 bases and J by 7 bases. The CDR3 bases are TGTGCCAGCAGCCCCTACCGGACAGGATTGGGTGGCTACACCTTC. It is translated as CASSPYRTGLGGYTF.

The chain links TRBV18 to TRBJ2-7, with 7 bases lining up with TRBD1. Germline CDR1 and CDR2: KGHSH and LQKENI. Trimming at V came to 8 bases and at J to 0 bases, leaving 10 bases not matched to a gene. This CDR3 has 15 residues. DNA for the CDR3: TGTGCCAGCCTTGGGACAGAAAAACCCTCCTACGAGCAGTACTTC. Its protein is CASLGTEKPSYEQYF. The complete variable domain, with remaining parts taken from reference TRBV18 and TRBJ2-7, reads NAGVMQNPRHLVRRRGQEARLRCSPMKGHSHVYWYRQLPEEGLKFMVYLQKENIIDESGMPKERFSAEFPKEGPSILRIQQVVRGDSAAYFCASLGTEKPSYEQYFGPGTRLTVT.